A selection of T cell receptor beta chains follows, all from one sample in a study of shared clonotypes between healthy human individuals. Assay used: immunoSEQ multiplex PCR; TCRdb lists only in-frame clones, some missing. Counted here are about 590,000 clones, nearly 97% occurring once; the ten biggest clones make up about 0.11%. The sequenced material came from naive CD8+ T cells sorted from blood. These TCRs come from a young woman in good health. Each CDR3 is given with its conserved first and last residue. D genes are given only for firm matches. For some rows the clone size is stated as once, few or many, or as a class when expanded; others skip it.

-	TRBV27	TRBJ2-7	-	TGTGCCAGCAGCAGTTCCTACGAGCAGTACTTC	CASSSSYEQYF
-	TRBV19	TRBJ2-2	-	TGTGCCAGTAGTTGGGGAGAGAACACCGGGGAGCTGTTTTTT	CASSWGENTGELFF
-	TRBV5-1	TRBJ2-5	-	TGCGCCAGCAGCTTAAGAGGTGAAGTCCAAGAGACCCAGTACTTC	CASSLRGEVQETQYF
-	TRBV27	TRBJ2-7	-	TGTGCCAGCAGTCCAAACTCTGAGGGACAAGCCTACGAGCAGTACTTC	CASSPNSEGQAYEQYF
-	TRBV2	TRBJ2-6	-	TGTGCCAGCAGTGAAGTCACAGGGTCTGGGGCCAACGTCCTGACTTTC	CASSEVTGSGANVLTF
-	TRBV9	TRBJ2-2	-	TGTGCCAGCAGCTCCGGACAACGAACCGGGGAGCTGTTTTTT	CASSSGQRTGELFF
-	TRBV7-9	TRBJ2-2	-	TGTGCCAGCCTAAACCGGGCCTATAACACCGGGGAGCTGTTTTTT	CASLNRAYNTGELFF
-	TRBV10-3	TRBJ2-6	-	TGTGCCATCAGTGATGCACCGCTCTCTGGGGCCAACGTCCTGACTTTC	CAISDAPLSGANVLTF
TRBD1	TRBV28	TRBJ2-5	-	TGTGCCAGCAGCCCAGGACAGGGTGGTGAGGAGACCCAGTACTTC	CASSPGQGGEETQYF
-	TRBV9	TRBJ1-2	once	TGTGCCAGCGCCCTTAACAGGGCGGAAAACTATGGCTACACCTTC	CASALNRAENYGYTF
TRBD2	TRBV9	TRBJ2-2	-	TGTGCCAGCAGCGCGGGAGGGCCGGACACCGGGGAGCTGTTTTTT	CASSAGGPDTGELFF
-	TRBV9	TRBJ1-1	-	TGTGCCAGCAGCGTAGTCCAGGGGCGCGGTACTGAAGCTTTCTTT	CASSVVQGRGTEAFF
-	TRBV9	TRBJ2-7	-	TGTGCCAGCAGCGTAGCCGCTAACTACGAGCAGTACTTC	CASSVAANYEQYF
TRBD1	TRBV6-1	TRBJ1-5	-	TGTGCCAGCAGTGACTCCGGGACAGGTAATCAGCCCCAGCATTTT	CASSDSGTGNQPQHF
-	TRBV29-1	TRBJ2-7	-	TGCAGCGTCTCTCGAGGGACGAAGCGCGAGCAGTACTTC	CSVSRGTKREQYF
-	TRBV25-1	TRBJ2-1	-	TGTGCCAGCAGTGGTCACAGGGAGGTATACAATGAGCAGTTCTTC	CASSGHREVYNEQFF
-	TRBV5-6	TRBJ2-1	-	TGTGCCAGCAGCTACCTAGCCTACAATGAGCAGTTCTTC	CASSYLAYNEQFF
TRBD2	TRBV9	TRBJ2-3	-	TGTGCCAGCAGCGCGCGAGAGCAGCGGGAGAGTTCAGCAGATACGCAGTATTTT	CASSAREQRESSADTQYF
TRBD1	TRBV6-5	TRBJ1-5	-	TGTGCCAGCAGTAGTTCGGGACAGAGCAATCAGCCCCAGCATTTT	CASSSSGQSNQPQHF
TRBD1	TRBV5-1	TRBJ2-7	-	TGCGCCAGCAGCTTGGCCGGGACAGCCTCCTACGAGCAGTACTTC	CASSLAGTASYEQYF
-	TRBV27	TRBJ2-1	-	TGTGCCAGCAGCCCTTTAACCGGGACTCTCATAGTTGAGCAGTTCTTC	CASSPLTGTLIVEQFF
TRBD2	TRBV5-6	TRBJ2-3	-	TGTGCCAGCAGTCGGACTAGCCGATTCACAGATACGCAGTATTTT	CASSRTSRFTDTQYF
-	TRBV28	TRBJ2-5	-	TGTGCCAGCAGTTACGGGCCCCAGGCTGGAGCAGAGACCCAGTACTTC	CASSYGPQAGAETQYF
-	TRBV30	TRBJ2-7	-	TGTGCCTGGAGTGCGTCGGAGACCTACGAGCAGTACTTC	CAWSASETYEQYF
-	TRBV5-1	TRBJ1-1	once	TGCGCCAGCGGGGGACCGGGACCCAACACTGAAGCTTTCTTT	CASGGPGPNTEAFF
-	TRBV7-8	TRBJ2-1	-	TGTGCCAGCAGCTTAAATCCCTCGTCCTACAATGAGCAGTTCTTC	CASSLNPSSYNEQFF
-	TRBV29-1	TRBJ2-2	-	TGCAGCGTGATGGGGAGCTCTCCTAAGCCTAACACCGGGGAGCTGTTTTTT	CSVMGSSPKPNTGELFF
-	TRBV6-4	TRBJ1-1	-	TGTGCCAGCAATTTCTTGCTGTTGGGGGAGGTTCAGAACACTGAAGCTTTCTTT	CASNFLLLGEVQNTEAFF
TRBD2	TRBV7-8	TRBJ2-1	-	TGTGCCAGCAGCTCACTAGCGGGATTTGGCTCCTACAATGAGCAGTTCTTC	CASSSLAGFGSYNEQFF
-	TRBV5-4	TRBJ2-1	-	TGTGCCAGCAAACTCCGGGACGCTGAGTTCTTC	CASKLRDAEFF
-	TRBV6-5	TRBJ2-7	-	TGTGCCAGCAGTTACTCGGTTAGCGGGACAGACGAGCAGTACTTC	CASSYSVSGTDEQYF
TRBD2	TRBV7-8	TRBJ2-1	-	TGTGCCAGCAGCTTAGGGTTAGCGGGAGGGACTAGGGGCCATGAGCAGTTCTTC	CASSLGLAGGTRGHEQFF
-	TRBV28	TRBJ2-7	-	TGTGCCAGCAGTTCAACTCGGCAAGGGGCCGGTTACGAGCAGTACTTC	CASSSTRQGAGYEQYF
TRBD2	TRBV2	TRBJ2-1	-	TGTGCCATTCTAGCGGGAGGGCCTAAAAATGAGCAGTTCTTC	CAILAGGPKNEQFF
-	TRBV5-6	TRBJ2-1	-	TGTGCCAGCAGCTTGGGAACGCATGAGCAGTTCTTC	CASSLGTHEQFF
-	TRBV4-1	TRBJ1-2	few	TGCGCCAGCAGCCCCCAAGGAGGGGATGGCTACACCTTC	CASSPQGGDGYTF
-	TRBV9	TRBJ1-2	-	TGTGCCAGCAGCGTAGGGTCCGGGGGCGAAGTAGTTGGCTACACCTTC	CASSVGSGGEVVGYTF
-	TRBV7-2	TRBJ1-1	-	TGTGCCAGCAGCCTCAAGCCCCCGGGACTGATACATGGAGCTTTCTTT	CASSLKPPGLIHGAFF
TRBD1	TRBV6-5	TRBJ1-1	-	TGTGCCAGCACTCAAGGGGGCTTGAACACTGAAGCTTTCTTT	CASTQGGLNTEAFF
TRBD2	TRBV19	TRBJ2-3	-	TGTGCCAGTAGTCTCAGTTGGGGAGCGGGAGTGTTAGATACGCAGTATTTT	CASSLSWGAGVLDTQYF
-	TRBV5-6	TRBJ2-7	-	TGTGCCAGCAGCTTGAGCTTTGTTGCATTCTTCCACGAGCAGTACTTC	CASSLSFVAFFHEQYF
TRBD1	TRBV7-6	TRBJ1-3	once	TGTGCCAGCAGCGCCAGGGGGGCAGGAAACACCATATATTTT	CASSARGAGNTIYF
-	TRBV7-9	TRBJ2-3	-	TGTGCCAGCAGCTCCATCCCAGATACGCAGTATTTT	CASSSIPDTQYF
-	TRBV9	TRBJ1-2	-	TGTGCCAGCAGTTCGACCCAAAACTATGGCTACACCTTC	CASSSTQNYGYTF
-	TRBV9	TRBJ1-5	-	TGTGCCAGCAGCGGACGGTATAGCAATCAGCCCCAGCATTTT	CASSGRYSNQPQHF
TRBD1	TRBV2	TRBJ1-5	-	TGTGCCAGCAGTTGGACAGGGGGCTTTAATCAGCCCCAGCATTTT	CASSWTGGFNQPQHF